This T cell receptor beta chain was recovered during a study of blood T cell repertoires in COVID-19 (dated by TCRdb to 2018 to 2020). For the wider study: Collaborator samples came from the United States, Italy and Spain and covered acute and convalescent phases of COVID-19. The repertoires were made available in a free public database intended to serve as a resource for research on the immune response to SARS-CoV-2. A de-identified subject ID, COVID-19 status, age in years and sex were almost always included in the sample metadata. Where HLA class I and class II types were available, the types were taken from metadata supplied by the sample provider, not from assay-based typing. Subjects who had been exposed to COVID-19, were actively infected with it, or had recovered from it provided the deeply sampled blood TCRbeta repertoires that made up the dataset. Samples were obtained from the ongoing ImmuneRACE study (first 160 participants) and from some 1,300 subjects provided by 6 global collaborators. The prospective study material was composed of cDNA or gDNA derived from T cells, B-cell-depleted T cells, or PBMCs.

The immunoSEQ Assay, a bias-controlled multiplex PCR, was used to amplify TCRbeta CDR3 regions from genomic DNA. As for how the authors treated the data: Within the assay, amplification of reference gene primers was used to estimate how many nucleated cells each sample contained. To quantify the absolute abundance of each unique TCRbeta CDR3 rearrangement, sequence reads were collapsed and filtered. For each sample, productive Simpson clonality was calculated as the square root of Simpson's diversity index across productive rearrangements. TCRdb stores this immuneACCESS table with in-frame sequences only. Part of the clones is absent; in the studies checked, under half of the shortfall reflects unresolved V genes, and no reason is known for the rest. That table furnishes V, J and clone size, whereas the DNA furnished D and trimming. Counted in this sample were around 160,000 clones; 81% of them appeared once. The top ten clonotypes cover roughly a tenth of the sample.

This clone was picked up a small number of times. The specificity of this receptor is unknown. No base-level quality is on record; no much larger clone is a single base apart. Study-level results and caveats: Clinical and demographic metadata were provided uncurated, with the amount varying by source and participant.

Each collaborating institution followed its own protocols to collect whole blood in K2EDTA tubes. For TCRbeta analysis, collaborators shipped samples as frozen whole blood, isolated PBMCs, or DNA extracted from either of those sample types. For this chain, trimming is 5 bases at the V end and 4 bases at the J end, and the number of junction bases without a gene match is 9. CDR1 and CDR2, per the germline V gene, are MDHEN and SYDVKM. Its CDR3 holds 15 amino acids, cysteine through phenylalanine. The read is trimmed to its CDR3 DNA, 45 bases read in frame from base 1. The clonotype comes from a human donor in a cohort sampled during active COVID-19. Sequenced input: peripheral blood. This sequence uses TRBV28 and TRBJ1-2, with TRBD1 identical over 8 junction bases. CDR3 protein: CASSPRDRIFYGYTF. The base sequence is TGTGCCAGCAGTCCACGGGACAGGATTTTCTATGGCTACACCTTC.